These 25 T cell receptor beta chains share one sample of origin, sequenced in a study of blood T cell repertoires in COVID-19. TCRdb's table, derived via immunoSEQ multiplex PCR, lists solely in-frame clones and lacks some. This sample has approximately 190,000 clones, with around nine tenths found just once. Sequenced material: peripheral blood. The receptors were gathered from a woman aged 40 to 50 who had recovered from COVID-19.

CDR3 in DNA: TGTGCCAGCAGCCCAGCGGGACTTAGCTCCTACAATGAGCAGTTCTTC. Residues: CASSPAGLSSYNEQFF. The chain couples TRBV11-3 to TRBJ2-1, with 7 bases lining up with TRBD2. The germline V gene has CDR1 SGHNT and CDR2 YENEEA. The CDR3 totals 16 residues. The V gene end was trimmed by 5 bases and the J gene end by 0 bases; junction bases not matched to a gene: 7. The full variable domain, completed using reference TRBV11-3 and TRBJ2-1, is EAGVVQSPRYKIIEKKQPVAFWCNPISGHNTLYWYLQNLGQGPELLIRYENEEAVDDSQLPKDRFSAERLKGVDSTLKIQPAELGDSAVYLCASSPAGLSSYNEQFFGPGTRLTVL.

The CDR3 protein is CASRQGADSPLHF. CDR3 bases: TGCGCCAGCAGACAGGGGGCCGATTCACCCCTCCACTTT. The chain combines TRBV4-3 with TRBJ1-6, with 9 bases that match TRBD1. CDR1 and CDR2 from the germline V gene are LGHNA and YSLEER. The ends lost 6 bases at V and 8 bases at J; junction bases unmatched: 2. The CDR3 is 13 amino acids.

This chain joins TRBV7-2 and TRBJ1-5; D is uncertain. V lost 5 bases and J 5 bases, leaving 16 bases between the germline ends. Germline values: CDR1 SGHTA, CDR2 FQGNSA. The CDR3 is 15 amino acids. Here the CDR3 DNA reads TGTGCCAGCAGCGCCCTCCTTACGAGGGATCAGCCCCAGCATTTT. Protein sequence: CASSALLTRDQPQHF.

The CDR3 DNA reads TGTGCCAGCAGGACCTGGGAGATTGAAGCTTTCTTT. Translation: CASRTWEIEAFF. This rearrangement joins TRBV6-6 to TRBJ1-1, with no clear D. Germline V gene sequence: CDR1 MNHNY, CDR2 SVGAGI (reference sequence). The CDR3 is 12 amino acids. V was cut by 6 bases and J by 7 bases, with 12 bases left in between.

This clone was seen a handful of times. This chain connects TRBV3-1 (or the pseudogene TRBV3-2) to TRBJ1-4, with D tentatively TRBD1 (5 bases). The CDR3 consists of 17 residues. Germline CDR1 LGHDT, CDR2 YNNKEL (reference sequence). V shed 1 base and J shed 11 bases, with 23 bases lying between them. The CDR3 sequence is CASSQGGGYGATGKLFF. The CDR3 DNA reads TGTGCCAGCAGCCAAGGGGGTGGTTATGGGGCCACCGGCAAACTGTTTTTT.

V is TRBV6-2 or TRBV6-3 and J is TRBJ2-7, with 7 bases identical to TRBD2. Trimming cost V 4 bases and J 3 bases; bases outside gene matches: 6. Germline CDR1 is MNHEY and CDR2 is SVGEGT. The CDR3 is 14 amino acids. The CDR3 sequence: CASSLGGMDYEQYF. For the CDR3, the DNA is TGTGCCAGCAGTTTGGGGGGGATGGACTACGAGCAGTACTTC.

This chain links TRBV9 with TRBJ1-2, with TRBD1 as a possible D gene (5 bases). V lost 1 base, J lost 4 bases, and 14 bases lay in between. The CDR3 spans 15 residues. The germline V gene encodes CDR1 SGDLS and CDR2 YYNGEE. The CDR3 reads CASSVNSGGAYGYTF. CDR3 nucleotide sequence: TGTGCCAGCAGCGTAAATTCCGGAGGGGCCTATGGCTACACCTTC.

The chain recombines TRBV19 with TRBJ1-5; 11 nucleotides agree with TRBD1. The V and J ends lost 6 bases and 0 bases, in that order; junction bases with no gene match: 7. The CDR3 extends over 17 amino acids. Per germline, CDR1 LNHDA and CDR2 SQIVND (reference sequence). CDR3 loop: CASRRTGGADSNQPQHF. The CDR3 nucleotides are TGTGCCAGTAGAAGGACAGGGGGCGCGGATAGCAATCAGCCCCAGCATTTT.

The chain joins TRBV14 to TRBJ2-1; D may be TRBD1 (6 bases). In germline, CDR1 is SGHDN, CDR2 FVKESK. The V end lost 3 bases, the J end lost 10 bases, and 10 bases lay between the germline ends. This CDR3 has 12 amino acids. In DNA, the CDR3 is TGTGCCAGCAGCCATGCGACAGGAGAGCAGTTCTTC. Its translation: CASSHATGEQFF.

This chain joins TRBV14 and TRBJ1-6; tentatively, D is TRBD1 (6 bases). Looked up from germline, CDR1 is SGHDN and CDR2 is FVKESK. V lost 4 bases to trimming and J lost 6 bases, with 16 bases between them. CDR3 length: 16 residues. CDR3 sequence reads: CASSRTPPGANSPLHF. CDR3 sequence (DNA): TGTGCCAGCAGCCGTACCCCCCCAGGGGCTAATTCACCCCTCCACTTT.

The chain carries TRBV3-1 (or the pseudogene TRBV3-2) and TRBJ2-4; TRBD2 matches 8 bases. CDR1 is LGHDT and CDR2 is YNNKEL in the germline V gene (reference sequence). This CDR3 is built from 19 residues. V lost 3 bases to trimming and J lost 1 base; unmatched junction nucleotides: 14. In DNA, the CDR3 is TGTGCCAGCAGCCACTCGATACTAGCGGACCACGGGGCCAAAAACATTCAGTACTTC. This encodes CASSHSILADHGAKNIQYF.

The chain couples TRBV15 to TRBJ1-3, with no clear D. The CDR3 is 15 amino acids. From germline, CDR1 is LNHNV and CDR2 YYDKDF (reference sequence). The ends were cut back, 0 bases at V and 2 bases at J, with 8 bases in the middle. The chain's CDR3 is CATSRDRETGNTIYF. The CDR3 bases are TGTGCCACCAGCAGAGATCGGGAGACTGGAAACACCATATATTTT.

The chain uses TRBV5-4 and TRBJ2-1; TRBD2 aligns across 11 bases. Looked up from germline, CDR1 is SGHNT and CDR2 is YYREEE (reference sequence). The CDR3 has 16 residues. Trimming at V came to 4 bases and at J to 5 bases, leaving 8 bases not matched to a gene. For the CDR3, the DNA is TGTGCCAGCAGCAGGATAGCGGGAGGGCCGGACAATGAGCAGTTCTTC. Its protein product is CASSRIAGGPDNEQFF.

This clone occurred once. The rearrangement joins TRBV24-1 to TRBJ1-1, with 7 bases matching TRBD1. Per the germline V gene, CDR1 is KGHDR and CDR2 is SFDVKD. V trimming: 5 bases; J trimming: 1 base; junction bases outside the gene matches: 3. The CDR3 sequence is 14 residues long. The CDR3 protein is CATSAGTENTEAFF. The CDR3 DNA sequence: TGTGCCACCAGTGCCGGGACAGAGAACACTGAAGCTTTCTTT.

This chain links TRBV7-3 with TRBJ2-3; perhaps TRBD2 as D (6 bases). The CDR3 is 14 amino acids. Deletions cut 5 bases from V and 0 bases from J, with 9 bases between. From germline, CDR1 is SGHTA and CDR2 FQGTGA. In DNA, the CDR3 is TGTGCCAGCAGCGCCGGACTAAGCACAGATACGCAGTATTTT. It translates to CASSAGLSTDTQYF.

This clone was recorded once. This chain connects TRBV6-2 or TRBV6-3 to TRBJ2-1, with 9 bases matching TRBD2. This CDR3 is 14 amino acids long. The V gene end was trimmed by 6 bases and the J gene end by 9 bases; junction bases not matched to a gene: 9. CDR1 and CDR2 (germline): MNHEY, SVGEGT. This CDR3 reads CASSVAGVLVEQFF. CDR3 DNA: TGTGCCAGCAGCGTAGCGGGAGTGTTGGTTGAGCAGTTCTTC.

The chain uses TRBV2 and TRBJ2-3, with 7 bases aligning to TRBD2. The CDR3 sequence is 15 residues long. Germline CDR1 and CDR2: SNHLY and FYNNEI. With 2 bases clipped from V and 2 bases from J, the junction kept 4 bases outside the gene matches. For the CDR3, the DNA is TGTGCCAGCAGTGAACCTAGCGGATACACAGATACGCAGTATTTT. This encodes CASSEPSGYTDTQYF.

V is TRBV27 and J is TRBJ1-5; D perhaps matches TRBD1 (6 bases). Deletions cut 4 bases from V and 6 bases from J, with 13 bases between. Germline CDR1 reads MNHEY; CDR2 reads SMNVEV (reference sequence). This CDR3 comprises 14 residues. The CDR3 here is CASSYSTGSQPQHF. CDR3 DNA: TGTGCCAGCAGTTACTCGACAGGATCTCAGCCCCAGCATTTT.

This clone was picked up a small number of times. DNA of the CDR3: TGTGCCAGCAACCGGGGCTCTGGAAACACCATATATTTT. Translating gives CASNRGSGNTIYF. The V gene is TRBV25-1, the J gene TRBJ1-3; unclear D gene. CDR1 is MGHDK, CDR2 SYGVNS, per germline. V lost 7 bases, J lost 0 bases, and 7 bases lay in between. CDR3 length: 13 amino acids.

This clone has just one count. V usage is TRBV5-6 and J usage is TRBJ1-2; the D gene is possibly TRBD1 (5 bases). The CDR3 extends over 13 amino acids. V lost 5 bases and J lost 1, with 9 bases in between. Germline V gene data show CDR1 as SGHDT and CDR2 as YYEEEE. The CDR3 nucleotides are TGTGCCAGCAGGCGGGGCTTTAACTATGGCTACACCTTC. Translation: CASRRGFNYGYTF.

This sequence joins TRBV6-6 and TRBJ2-2; 11 nucleotides line up with TRBD2. The CDR3 spans 19 residues. The V gene end was trimmed by 5 bases and the J gene end by 3 bases; junction bases not matched to a gene: 14. Looked up from germline, CDR1 is MNHNY and CDR2 is SVGAGI (reference sequence). The CDR3 loop reads CASSPPGLAAHRDTGELFF. The CDR3 nucleotides read TGTGCCAGCAGTCCACCGGGACTAGCGGCCCACCGGGACACCGGGGAGCTGTTTTTT.

Only one count was recorded for this clone. The CDR3 DNA sequence: TGTGCCAGTAGTATGTCTCAGGGGTATGAAAAACTGTTTTTT. It translates to CASSMSQGYEKLFF. This chain links TRBV19 with TRBJ1-4; a weak D match, TRBD1 (6 bases). In germline, CDR1 is LNHDA, CDR2 SQIVND (reference sequence). This CDR3 comprises 14 residues. Trimming left V 3 bases short and J 6 bases short, with 11 bases between.

The table lists this clone with a count of one. The rearrangement uses TRBV19 and TRBJ1-1; D gene unclear. Trimming cost V 3 bases and J 1 base, with 9 bases left between them. CDR1 and CDR2 from the germline V gene are LNHDA and SQIVND (reference sequence). The CDR3 totals 14 residues. In DNA form, the CDR3 reads TGTGCCAGTAGTATTGGCCAGGCGAACACTGAAGCTTTCTTT. Translation: CASSIGQANTEAFF.

The chain joins TRBV19 to TRBJ2-3; a weak D match, TRBD2 (5 bases). Deletions cut 5 bases from V and 4 bases from J, with 22 bases between. The CDR3 has 17 residues. CDR1 and CDR2 (germline): LNHDA, SQIVND (reference sequence). The CDR3 is CASSLGYREIDADTQYF. CDR3 bases: TGTGCCAGTAGTCTCGGATACCGGGAAATCGACGCAGATACGCAGTATTTT.

The gene calls are TRBV5-1 and TRBJ2-7; 11 nucleotides align to TRBD2. With V trimmed by 4 bases and J by 4 bases, 7 bases remained unmatched. The germline gives CDR1 SGHRS, CDR2 YFSETQ. The CDR3 sequence is 15 residues long. This CDR3 is CASSRGTSGEYEQYF. CDR3 nucleotides: TGCGCCAGCAGCCGAGGGACTAGCGGAGAGTACGAGCAGTACTTC.